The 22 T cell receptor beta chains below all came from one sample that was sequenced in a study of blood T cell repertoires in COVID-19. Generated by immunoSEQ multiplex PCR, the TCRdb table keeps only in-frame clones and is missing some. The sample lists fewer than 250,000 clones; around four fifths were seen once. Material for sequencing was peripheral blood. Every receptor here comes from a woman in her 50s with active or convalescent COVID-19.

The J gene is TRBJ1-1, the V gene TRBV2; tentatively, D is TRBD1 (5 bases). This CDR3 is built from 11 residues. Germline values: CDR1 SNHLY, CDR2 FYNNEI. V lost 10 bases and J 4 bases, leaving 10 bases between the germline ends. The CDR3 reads CATGVSTEAFF. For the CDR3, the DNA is TGTGCCACGGGGGTGAGCACTGAAGCTTTCTTT.

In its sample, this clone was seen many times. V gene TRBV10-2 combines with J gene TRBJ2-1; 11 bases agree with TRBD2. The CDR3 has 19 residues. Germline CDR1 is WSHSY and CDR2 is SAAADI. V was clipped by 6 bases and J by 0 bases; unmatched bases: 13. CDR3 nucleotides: TGCGCCAGCAGAAGAGGGCTAGCGGGGGGTCACCACTCCTACAATGAGCAGTTCTTC. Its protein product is CASRRGLAGGHHSYNEQFF.

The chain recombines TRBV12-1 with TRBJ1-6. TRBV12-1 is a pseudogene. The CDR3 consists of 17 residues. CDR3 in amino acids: CASSFGRRENHNSPLHF. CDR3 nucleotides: TGTGCCAGCAGCTTTGGCCGGAGGGAAAACCATAATTCACCCCTCCACTTT.

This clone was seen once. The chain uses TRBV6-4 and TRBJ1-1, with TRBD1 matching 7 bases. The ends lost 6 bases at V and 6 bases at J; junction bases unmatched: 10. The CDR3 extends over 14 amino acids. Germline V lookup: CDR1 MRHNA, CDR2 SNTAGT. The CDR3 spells CASRPQGDGAEAFF. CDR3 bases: TGTGCCAGCAGACCTCAGGGGGATGGTGCTGAAGCTTTCTTT.

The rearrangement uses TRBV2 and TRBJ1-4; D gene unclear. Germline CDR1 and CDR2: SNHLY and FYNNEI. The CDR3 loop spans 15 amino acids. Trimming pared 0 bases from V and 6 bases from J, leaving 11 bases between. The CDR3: CASSEARGEHEKLFF. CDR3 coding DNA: TGTGCCAGCAGTGAAGCGCGGGGTGAGCATGAAAAACTGTTTTTT.

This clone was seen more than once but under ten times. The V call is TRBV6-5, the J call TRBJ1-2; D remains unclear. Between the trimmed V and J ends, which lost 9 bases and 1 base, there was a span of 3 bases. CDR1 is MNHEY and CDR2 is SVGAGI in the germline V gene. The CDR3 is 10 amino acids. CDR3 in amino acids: CASSNYGYTF. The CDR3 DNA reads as TGTGCCAGTAGTAACTATGGCTACACCTTC.

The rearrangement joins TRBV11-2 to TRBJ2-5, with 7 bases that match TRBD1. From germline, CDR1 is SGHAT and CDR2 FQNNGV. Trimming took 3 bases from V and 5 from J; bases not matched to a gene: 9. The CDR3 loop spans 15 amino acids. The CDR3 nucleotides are TGTGCCAGCAGCTTTTTAGGGGGCTCTAAGGAGACCCAGTACTTC. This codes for CASSFLGGSKETQYF.

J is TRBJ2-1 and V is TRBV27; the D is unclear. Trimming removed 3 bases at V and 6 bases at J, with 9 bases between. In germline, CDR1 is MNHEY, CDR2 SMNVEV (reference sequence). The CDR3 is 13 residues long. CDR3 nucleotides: TGTGCCAGCAGTTTTGTAGGAGCCAATGAGCAGTTCTTC. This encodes CASSFVGANEQFF.

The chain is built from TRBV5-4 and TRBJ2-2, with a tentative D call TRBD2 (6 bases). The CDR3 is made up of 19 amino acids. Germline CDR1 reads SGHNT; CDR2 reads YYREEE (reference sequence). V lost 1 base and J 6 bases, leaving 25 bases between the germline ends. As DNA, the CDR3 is TGTGCCAGCAGCTTGAAGAGGCAGGGAGGCCCCAGAAGGGCCGGGGAGCTGTTTTTT. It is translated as CASSLKRQGGPRRAGELFF.

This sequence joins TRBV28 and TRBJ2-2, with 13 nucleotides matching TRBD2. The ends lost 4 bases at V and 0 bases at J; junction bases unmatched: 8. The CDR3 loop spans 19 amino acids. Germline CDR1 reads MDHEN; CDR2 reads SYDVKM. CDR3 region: CASSSPGLAGTANTGELFF. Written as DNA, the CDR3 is TGTGCCAGCAGTTCCCCGGGACTAGCGGGAACCGCGAACACCGGGGAGCTGTTTTTT.

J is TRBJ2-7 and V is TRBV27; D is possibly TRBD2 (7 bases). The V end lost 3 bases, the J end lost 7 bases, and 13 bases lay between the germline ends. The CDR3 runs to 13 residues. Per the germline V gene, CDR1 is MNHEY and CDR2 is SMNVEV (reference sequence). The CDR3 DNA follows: TGTGCCAGCAGTTTGGGGAGGGGGGGAGAGCAGTACGTC. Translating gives CASSLGRGGEQYV.

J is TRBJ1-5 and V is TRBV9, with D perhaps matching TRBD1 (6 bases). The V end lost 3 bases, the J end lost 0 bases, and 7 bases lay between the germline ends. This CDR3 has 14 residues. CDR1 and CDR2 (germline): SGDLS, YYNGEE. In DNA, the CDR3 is TGTGCCAGCAGCGACAGGGCTAGCAATCAGCCCCAGCATTTT. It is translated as CASSDRASNQPQHF.

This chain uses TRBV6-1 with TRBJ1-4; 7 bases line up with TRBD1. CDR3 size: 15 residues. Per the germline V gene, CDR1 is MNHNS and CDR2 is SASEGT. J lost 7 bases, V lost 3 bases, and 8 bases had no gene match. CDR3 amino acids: CASSDLGQHGEKLFF. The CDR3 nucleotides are TGTGCCAGCAGTGACCTGGGACAGCACGGTGAAAAACTGTTTTTT.

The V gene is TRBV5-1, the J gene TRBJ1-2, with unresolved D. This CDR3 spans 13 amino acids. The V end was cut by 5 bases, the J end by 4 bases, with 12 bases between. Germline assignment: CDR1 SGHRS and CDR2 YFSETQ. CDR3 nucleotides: TGCGCCAGCAGGGAAGAGGGTCCCTATGGCTACACCTTC. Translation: CASREEGPYGYTF. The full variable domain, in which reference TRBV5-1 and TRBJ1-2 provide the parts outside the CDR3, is KAGVTQTPRYLIKTRGQQVTLSCSPISGHRSVSWYQQTPGQGLQFLFEYFSETQRNKGNFPGRFSGRQFSNSRSEMNVSTLELGDSALYLCASREEGPYGYTFGSGTRLTVV.

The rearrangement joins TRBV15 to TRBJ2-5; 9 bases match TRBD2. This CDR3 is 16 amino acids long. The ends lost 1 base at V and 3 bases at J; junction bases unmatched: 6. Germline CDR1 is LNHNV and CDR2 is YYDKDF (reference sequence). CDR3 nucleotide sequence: TGTGCCACCAGCAGAGGCACTAGCGGGTATGAAGAGACCCAGTACTTC. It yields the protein CATSRGTSGYEETQYF. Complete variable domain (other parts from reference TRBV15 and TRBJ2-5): DAMVIQNPRYQVTQFGKPVTLSCSQTLNHNVMYWYQQKSSQAPKLLFHYYDKDFNNEADTPDNFQSRRPNTSFCFLDIRSPGLGDTAMYLCATSRGTSGYEETQYFGPGTRLLVL.

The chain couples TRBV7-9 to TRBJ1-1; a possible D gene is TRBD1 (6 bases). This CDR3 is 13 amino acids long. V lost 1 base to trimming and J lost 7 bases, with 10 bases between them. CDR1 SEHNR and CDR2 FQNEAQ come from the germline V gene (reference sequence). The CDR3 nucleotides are TGTGCCAGCAGCTTAGGACAGGCTTTTGAAGCTTTCTTT. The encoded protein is CASSLGQAFEAFF.

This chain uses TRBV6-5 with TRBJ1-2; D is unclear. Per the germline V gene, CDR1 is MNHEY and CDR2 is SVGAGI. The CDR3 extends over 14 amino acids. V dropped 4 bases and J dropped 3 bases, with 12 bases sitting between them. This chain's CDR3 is CASSSTTRHYGYTF. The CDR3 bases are TGTGCCAGCAGTTCCACGACAAGACACTATGGCTACACCTTC.

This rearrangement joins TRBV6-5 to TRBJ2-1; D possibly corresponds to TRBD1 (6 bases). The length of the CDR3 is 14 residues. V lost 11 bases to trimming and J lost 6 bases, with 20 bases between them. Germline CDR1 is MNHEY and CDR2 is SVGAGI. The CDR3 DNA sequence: TGTGCCGGTTCTACAGGGATGGTTGGCAATGAGCAGTTCTTC. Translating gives CAGSTGMVGNEQFF.

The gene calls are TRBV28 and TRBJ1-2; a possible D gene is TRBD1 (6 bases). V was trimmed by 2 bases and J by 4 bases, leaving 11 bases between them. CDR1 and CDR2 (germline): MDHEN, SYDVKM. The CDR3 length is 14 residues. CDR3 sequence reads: CASSLVQGSYGYTF. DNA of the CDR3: TGTGCCAGCAGTTTAGTACAGGGATCCTATGGCTACACCTTC.

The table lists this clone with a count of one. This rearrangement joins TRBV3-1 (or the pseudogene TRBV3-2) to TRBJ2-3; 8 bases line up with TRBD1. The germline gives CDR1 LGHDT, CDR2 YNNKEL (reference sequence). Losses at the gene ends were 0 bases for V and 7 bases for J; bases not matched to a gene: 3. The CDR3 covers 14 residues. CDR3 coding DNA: TGTGCCAGCAGCCAAGACCGGGACAGGAATACGCAGTATTTT. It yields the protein CASSQDRDRNTQYF.

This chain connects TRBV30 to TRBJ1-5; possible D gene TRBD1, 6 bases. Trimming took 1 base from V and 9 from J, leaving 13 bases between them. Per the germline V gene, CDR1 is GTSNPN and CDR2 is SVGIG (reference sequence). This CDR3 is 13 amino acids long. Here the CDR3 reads CAWSGMTQGPQHF. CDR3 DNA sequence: TGTGCCTGGAGTGGGATGACACAGGGGCCCCAGCATTTT.

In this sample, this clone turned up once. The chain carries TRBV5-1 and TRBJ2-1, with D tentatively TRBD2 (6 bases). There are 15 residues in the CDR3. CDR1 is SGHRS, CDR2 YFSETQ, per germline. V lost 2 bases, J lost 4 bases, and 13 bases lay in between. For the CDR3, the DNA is TGCGCCAGCAGCTTCGGGACTCCTACTTACAATGAGCAGTTCTTC. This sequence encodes CASSFGTPTYNEQFF.